This T cell receptor (beta chain) was captured in a study of OX40 agonist ivuxolimab in advanced cancers. The overall study: Three partial responders included one hepatocellular carcinoma patient and two cutaneous melanoma patients.

CDR3 length: 16 amino acids. Repertoires were generated with immunoSEQ multiplex PCR, while TCRdb's copy carries only in-frame clones and drops some. Among tens of thousands of clones listed, 87% were seen once. J is TRBJ2-1 and V is TRBV21-1; TRBD2, the D gene given by the table, was not confirmed from the DNA. TRBV21-1 is labeled a pseudogene. The receptor was derived from an adult with an advanced solid tumor such as melanoma, head and neck, liver or kidney cancer. The source was CD4+ or CD8+ T cells sorted from blood, collected in a trial of the OX40 agonist ivuxolimab. CDR3 nucleotides: TGTGCCAGCAGCAGACAAGGGACTAGCGGGAGGGCAGAGCAGTTCTTC. As protein: CASSRQGTSGRAEQFF.